Presented here are 9 T cell receptor beta chains from one specimen sequenced in a study of control samples from healthy donors and cancer patients. Repertoires were generated with immunoSEQ multiplex PCR, while TCRdb's copy carries only in-frame clones and drops some. The sample yields around 110,000 clones, around nine tenths seen once. The sequencing input was blood. These receptors all come from a woman between 70 and 85 years old in good health.

This chain connects TRBV5-1 to TRBJ2-3; D is possibly TRBD2 (5 bases). Trimming took off 4 bases at V and 5 bases at J, with 17 bases between the two ends. Germline assignment: CDR1 SGHRS and CDR2 YFSETQ. CDR3 length equals 15 residues. The CDR3 protein is CASSPWTLEVDTQYF. CDR3 sequence (DNA): TGCGCCAGCAGCCCATGGACCCTGGAGGTAGATACGCAGTATTTT.

The chain links TRBV9 to TRBJ2-3; 8 bases are shared with TRBD1. The CDR3 is made up of 14 amino acids. V dropped 4 bases and J dropped 1; count of bases not matched to a gene: 2. Per the germline V gene, CDR1 is SGDLS and CDR2 is YYNGEE. CDR3 nucleotide sequence: TGTGCCAGCAGCCTGACAGGGGGCACAGATACGCAGTATTTT. This translates into CASSLTGGTDTQYF.

This sequence joins TRBV10-2 and TRBJ2-1, with D perhaps assigned TRBD1 or TRBD2 (6 bases each). The germline V gene has CDR1 WSHSY and CDR2 SAAADI. The CDR3 is 13 amino acids. Trimming shortened V by 5 bases and J by 7 bases, and 12 bases separated the two germline ends. The CDR3, as DNA: TGCGCCAGCAGTCAGGGGACTCCGAATGAGCAGTTCTTC. Amino acids: CASSQGTPNEQFF.

The J gene is TRBJ2-4, the V gene TRBV3-1 (or the pseudogene TRBV3-2); D is possibly TRBD2 (6 bases). The CDR3 consists of 16 residues. Germline CDR1 LGHDT, CDR2 YNNKEL (reference sequence). V was clipped by 1 base and J by 7 bases, with 17 bases between them. The chain's CDR3 is CASSQVLLAEMNIQYF. Written as DNA, the CDR3 is TGTGCCAGCAGCCAAGTCTTACTAGCCGAGATGAACATTCAGTACTTC.

The V gene is TRBV7-9, the J gene TRBJ2-5; 7 bases map to TRBD2. Germline V gives CDR1 SEHNR, CDR2 FQNEAQ (reference sequence). The CDR3 consists of 15 residues. V trimming: 7 bases; J trimming: 3 bases; junction bases outside the gene matches: 11. The CDR3 coding sequence is TGTGCCAGCATCAGGAGACTGGGGGGGGAAGAGACCCAGTACTTC. Its protein is CASIRRLGGEETQYF. Using reference TRBV7-9 and TRBJ2-5 for the parts outside the CDR3, the full variable domain is DTGVSQNPRHKITKRGQNVTFRCDPISEHNRLYWYRQTLGQGPEFLTYFQNEAQLEKSRLLSDRFSAERPKGSFSTLEIQRTEQGDSAMYLCASIRRLGGEETQYFGPGTRLLVL.

The CDR3 here is CASSRGGLSKAGELFF. The DNA for the CDR3 is TGCGCCAGCAGCCGTGGGGGTCTCTCGAAGGCCGGGGAGCTGTTTTTT. The chain carries TRBV4-3 and TRBJ2-2; either TRBD1 or TRBD2 may supply D (5 bases each). V lost 4 bases to trimming and J lost 6 bases, with 18 bases between them. This CDR3 is 16 amino acids long. Germline-derived CDR1 and CDR2 are LGHNA and YSLEER.

This chain connects TRBV7-3 to TRBJ1-6; TRBD1 agrees at 7 bases. The CDR3 extends over 14 amino acids. V lost 5 bases and J lost 7; bases outside the gene matches: 5. From germline, CDR1 is SGHTA and CDR2 FQGTGA. The CDR3 DNA reads as TGTGCCAGCAGCCTACAGGGGATGAATTCACCCCTCCACTTT. This codes for CASSLQGMNSPLHF. Supplemented by reference TRBV7-3 and TRBJ1-6, the full variable domain reads GAGVSQTPSNKVTEKGKYVELRCDPISGHTALYWYRQSLGQGPEFLIYFQGTGAADDSGLPNDRFFAVRPEGSVSTLKIQRTERGDSAVYLCASSLQGMNSPLHFGNGTRLTVT.

The V and J genes are TRBV2 and TRBJ1-2; 9 bases are a match to TRBD1. Germline trimming cut 4 bases from V and 4 bases from J; bases unmatched to any gene: 4. The length of the CDR3 is 14 residues. Germline assignment: CDR1 SNHLY and CDR2 FYNNEI. The CDR3 loop is CASSGTGDSYGYTF. CDR3 DNA: TGTGCCAGCAGTGGGACAGGGGATTCCTATGGCTACACCTTC.

This chain connects TRBV9 to TRBJ1-6, with D possibly being TRBD1 (5 bases). The length of the CDR3 is 13 residues. Trimming removed 0 bases at V and 9 bases at J, with 7 bases between. From germline, CDR1 is SGDLS and CDR2 YYNGEE. CDR3 bases: TGTGCCAGCAGCGTAGATCAGGGTTCACCCCTCCACTTT. It codes for CASSVDQGSPLHF. The whole variable domain, remainder taken from reference TRBV9 and TRBJ1-6, is DSGVTQTPKHLITATGQRVTLRCSPRSGDLSVYWYQQSLDQGLQFLIQYYNGEERAKGNILERFSAQQFPDLHSELNLSSLELGDSALYFCASSVDQGSPLHFGNGTRLTVT.